The rows below give T cell receptor beta chains drawn from one sample of a study of shared clonotypes between healthy human individuals. Using immunoSEQ multiplex PCR, the repertoire was profiled, and TCRdb retains in-frame clones only, with some absent. The sample has approximately 810,000 clones; almost 95% are singletons. Material for sequencing was naive CD8+ T cells sorted from blood. The receptors shown here come from a young man in good health. CDR3s include the opening cysteine and the closing phenylalanine or tryptophan. The D gene is left open where the match is weak. Clone size is not always given. Where it is, it says once, few, many or a class for expanded clones.

>TRBD2|TRBJ2-7|TRBV11-1|.
TGTGCCAGCAGCTTGACTAGCGGCTCCTACGAGCAGTACTTC
CASSLTSGSYEQYF
>TRBD2|TRBJ2-3|TRBV7-8|.
TGTGCCAGCAGCCGAGCCCCCGGGACTAGCGGGAGACGCGCAGATACGCAGTATTTT
CASSRAPGTSGRRADTQYF
>.|TRBJ2-7|TRBV10-3|.
TGTGCCATCAGTGATCTCCTACTAGCTTACGAGCAGTACTTC
CAISDLLLAYEQYF
>.|TRBJ2-1|TRBV19|.
TGTGCCAGTGCCGGGACGAACTACAATGAGCAGTTCTTC
CASAGTNYNEQFF
>TRBD2|TRBJ2-1|TRBV19|.
TGTGCCAGTAGTATTCTAGGGACTAGCGGGAACAATGAGCAGTTCTTC
CASSILGTSGNNEQFF
>.|TRBJ2-7|TRBV27|.
TGTGCCAGCAGGGATGGGTGGGGGGCCACCTACGAGCAGTACTTC
CASRDGWGATYEQYF
>.|TRBJ2-4|TRBV6-5|.
TGTGCCAGCAGCCGAGTACCGCCTGGGGGAAACATTCAGTACTTC
CASSRVPPGGNIQYF
>.|TRBJ2-7|TRBV11-1|.
TGTGCCAGCAGCCCCGGACCAATCTACGAGCAGTACTTC
CASSPGPIYEQYF
>.|TRBJ2-7|TRBV27|.
TGTGCCAGCAGCCTCCTGTTGGGGGCAGACGAGCAGTACTTC
CASSLLLGADEQYF
>TRBD1|TRBJ2-7|TRBV7-3|.
TGTGCCAGCAGCTTACCGGGACAGGGAGCCGAGCAGTACTTC
CASSLPGQGAEQYF
>.|TRBJ2-5|TRBV5-6|.
TGTGCCAGCAGCACCGCAGGGGCGCGGGAGACCCAGTACTTC
CASSTAGARETQYF
>.|TRBJ2-7|TRBV10-3|.
TGTGCCATCATGGGGGGAAACCAGGCCTACGAGCAGTACTTC
CAIMGGNQAYEQYF
>.|TRBJ1-2|TRBV7-8|.
TGTGCCAGCAGCTCGTCGACTTGGCTGTTGTGGGATGGCTACACCTTC
CASSSSTWLLWDGYTF
>.|TRBJ2-7|TRBV9|.
TGTGCCAGCAGCGTAAGATCGGCCGCTTCCTACGAGCAGTACTTC
CASSVRSAASYEQYF
>.|TRBJ2-7|TRBV29-1|.
TGCAGCGTTGTTGGGCAAAACTACGAGCAGTACTTC
CSVVGQNYEQYF
>.|TRBJ1-1|TRBV7-9|.
TGTGCCAGCAGCCTTCCAGGGAGGAGCACTGAAGCTTTCTTT
CASSLPGRSTEAFF
>.|TRBJ2-5|TRBV2|few
TGTGCCAGCAGTGAAGCCGACGGCAGTGCCCAAGAGACCCAGTACTTC
CASSEADGSAQETQYF
>.|TRBJ2-1|TRBV5-6|.
TGTGCCAGCAGCTTGGGGGGCTACAATGAGCAGTTCTTC
CASSLGGYNEQFF
>.|TRBJ2-7|TRBV28|.
TGTGCCAGCACCCTAGGCCCCTGGGGCGAGCAGTACTTC
CASTLGPWGEQYF
>.|TRBJ1-2|TRBV4-1|.
TGCGCCAGCAGCCAAGATCGGGTTGGCTACACCTTC
CASSQDRVGYTF
>.|TRBJ2-7|TRBV4-1|.
TGCGCCAGCAGCCAAGCGCCGGGGACCCTAGACGAGCAGTACTTC
CASSQAPGTLDEQYF
>.|TRBJ2-1|TRBV5-1|.
TGCGCCAGTCTCGCTGTCAAGGTGGAACGGACCTACAATGAGCAGTTCTTC
CASLAVKVERTYNEQFF
>.|TRBJ1-5|TRBV6-6|.
TGTGCCAGCAGTTACGGGGTAGTAAGTCAGCCCCAGCATTTT
CASSYGVVSQPQHF
>.|TRBJ2-3|TRBV28|.
TGTGCCAGCAGTTTTATGACTGGGGGAGCTTCTAGCACAGATACGCAGTATTTT
CASSFMTGGASSTDTQYF
>.|TRBJ2-2|TRBV2|.
TGTGCCAGCAGACTCAGGGCCGGGGAGCTGTTTTTT
CASRLRAGELFF
>TRBD1|TRBJ2-3|TRBV13|.
TGTGCCAGCAGTCCCACCGGGACAGGGATCACAGATACGCAGTATTTT
CASSPTGTGITDTQYF
>.|TRBJ1-3|TRBV7-9|few
TGTGCCACGCGGGACTCTGGAAACACCATATATTTT
CATRDSGNTIYF
>.|TRBJ2-7|TRBV6-5|.
TGTGCCAGCAAGCACGGACTGAAAACCTACGAGCGGTACTTC
CASKHGLKTYERYF
>.|TRBJ2-7|TRBV16|.
TGTGCCAGCAGCCAAGATGCAGGCCACGAGCAGTACTTC
CASSQDAGHEQYF